The 15 T cell receptor beta chains given below trace back to one sample, sequenced in a study of breast tumors, draining lymph nodes, adjacent tissues. The lymph nodes were axillary draining lymph nodes from breast cancer patients. TCRdb analysed the multiplex PCR reads with MiXCR anew, one entry per CDR3 protein. Counted here are 200,000 to 300,000 distinct CDR3 sequences, around 30% occurring once; the ten biggest clones make up 1.1%. The sequenced sample was axillary lymph node tissue. These receptors all come from a female donor with breast cancer. Some clones in this sample may be carry-over from other donors' samples.

This chain's CDR3 is CAWDRQGDLGDTQYF. CDR3 sequence (DNA): TGTGCCTGGGACAGACAGGGGGACTTAGGGGATACGCAGTATTTT. This chain links TRBV30 with TRBJ2-3, with TRBD1 identical over 9 bases. CDR3 length: 15 amino acids. In germline, CDR1 is GTSNPN, CDR2 SVGIG (reference sequence). The trim removed 5 bases at V and 6 bases at J, leaving 12 bases unmatched.

This clonotype was counted ten times or more. The chain combines TRBV19 with TRBJ2-5; 8 bases are a match to TRBD1. Per germline, CDR1 LNHDA and CDR2 SQIVND (reference sequence). J lost 1 base, V lost 6 bases, and 1 base had no gene match. This CDR3 has 13 amino acids. CDR3 coding DNA: TGTGCCAGTAGGGACAGGGCCCAAGAGACCCAGTACTTC. Translating it yields CASRDRAQETQYF.

The table lists this clonotype with many counts. V and J are TRBV19 and TRBJ2-5; 7 nucleotides agree with TRBD2. The V gene end was trimmed by 3 bases and the J gene end by 0 bases; junction bases not matched to a gene: 4. CDR1 is LNHDA, CDR2 SQIVND, per germline (reference sequence). CDR3 length: 15 amino acids. The CDR3 loop is CASSIGAGYQETQYF. CDR3 bases: TGTGCCAGTAGTATCGGAGCGGGGTACCAAGAGACCCAGTACTTC.

The table lists this clonotype with many counts. The chain couples TRBV12-3 or TRBV12-4 to TRBJ1-5; 8 positions match TRBD1. Unmatched junction bases numbered 11, after V lost 6 bases and J lost 4 bases. This CDR3 is built from 16 residues. CDR3 bases: TGTGCCAGCAGCCCCCCAGGGGGCGGAGGAAATCAGCCCCAGCATTTT. Its translation: CASSPPGGGGNQPQHF.

This clonotype came up many times. The chain uses TRBV10-1 and TRBJ1-3; the D is unclear. This CDR3 region has 16 residues. Trimming shortened V by 4 bases and J by 1 base, and 14 bases separated the two germline ends. CDR1 and CDR2 (germline): WNHNN, SYGVQD (reference sequence). The CDR3 nucleotides read TGCGCCAGCAGTGCAGGCAGACCCTCTTCTGGAAACACCATATATTTT. Encoded protein: CASSAGRPSSGNTIYF.

This clonotype has at least ten counts. This chain connects TRBV10-3 to TRBJ2-1; D unresolved. The CDR3 covers 13 residues. The germline gives CDR1 ENHRY, CDR2 SYGVKD. V was shortened by 0 bases and J by 11 bases, with 11 bases between the two germline ends. The CDR3 here is CAISESGSEQQFF. CDR3 nucleotides: TGTGCCATCAGTGAGTCGGGGTCAGAACAGCAGTTCTTC.

V gene TRBV4-3 combines with J gene TRBJ2-1; 7 bases are shared with TRBD2. CDR3 length equals 17 residues. The ends lost 4 bases at V and 2 bases at J; junction bases unmatched: 11. Germline V gene data show CDR1 as LGHNA and CDR2 as YSLEER. The CDR3 sequence is CASSPKPSGNPYNEQFF. CDR3 sequence (DNA): TGCGCCAGCAGCCCGAAACCCAGCGGGAACCCCTACAATGAGCAGTTCTTC.

The V call is TRBV3-1, the J call TRBJ2-1, with 9 bases identical to TRBD2. V gave up 4 bases and J gave up 10 bases; unmatched junction bases: 11. The length of the CDR3 is 15 residues. Germline values: CDR1 LGHDT, CDR2 YNNKEL (reference sequence). The CDR3 DNA follows: TGTGCCAGCAGCCCCCGGGGTAGCGGGAGTTTCGAGCAGTTCTTC. Translating gives CASSPRGSGSFEQFF.

With regard to this clonotype: Just one base apart from a much larger clone, this may be a read error. The gene calls are TRBV12-3 or TRBV12-4 and TRBJ2-5; 8 bases agree with TRBD2. The CDR3 runs 14 residues. CDR3 bases: TGTGCCAGCAGTTTAACCAGCGGGAGTGCGACCCAGCACTTC. It specifies CASSLTSGSATQHF.

There are many counts of this clonotype. The chain joins TRBV6-4 to TRBJ2-5, with D maybe TRBD1 (6 bases). Germline lookup yields CDR1 MRHNA and CDR2 SNTAGT. Trimming stripped 7 bases from V and 4 bases from J, with 10 bases between. The CDR3 sequence is 12 residues long. The CDR3 DNA reads TGTGCCAGCAAGGGGGATGGAGAGACCCAGTACTTC. This codes for CASKGDGETQYF.

For this clonotype: A much larger clone differs from this one at a single base, so this may be a read error. This chain joins TRBV4-1 and TRBJ2-1; D is ambiguous. The germline V gene has CDR1 MGHRA and CDR2 YSYEKL. The CDR3 is 13 amino acids. Trimming took 4 bases from V and 10 from J, leaving 14 bases between them. The CDR3 sequence is CASSLAEPSEQFF. The DNA of the CDR3 is TGCGCCAGCAGCCTGGCTGAGCCCTCAGAGCAGTTCTTC.

This clonotype was counted between two and nine times. A much larger clonotype is one base distant, so this may be a read error. This chain connects TRBV9 to TRBJ2-5, with TRBD1 matching over 8 bases. The CDR3 consists of 14 residues. Looked up from germline, CDR1 is SGDLS and CDR2 is YYNGEE. Written as DNA, the CDR3 is TGTGCCAGCAGCTGGACAGGGACGGGGGAGACCCAGTCCTTC. Protein sequence: CASSWTGTGETQSF. The entire variable domain, with the rest obtained from reference TRBV9 and TRBJ2-5, is as follows: DSGVTQTPKHLITATGQRVTLRCSPRSGDLSVYWYQQSLDQGLQFLIQYYNGEERAKGNILERFSAQQFPDLHSELNLSSLELGDSALYFCASSWTGTGETQSFGPGTRLLVL.

The chain uses TRBV11-2 and TRBJ1-4, with a possible D match to TRBD1 (5 bases). This CDR3 has 14 amino acids. Between the trimmed V and J ends, which lost 3 bases and 4 bases, there was a span of 9 bases. Germline V gives CDR1 SGHAT, CDR2 FQNNGV. This chain's CDR3 is CASSFSQGNEKLFF. CDR3 coding DNA: TGTGCCAGCAGCTTTTCCCAGGGTAATGAAAAACTGTTTTTT.

This clonotype showed up many times. The chain is built from TRBV7-2 and TRBJ1-6, with D uncertain. CDR3 length equals 16 residues. Germline V gives CDR1 SGHTA, CDR2 FQGNSA. V gave up 0 bases and J gave up 8 bases, with 14 bases separating them. The CDR3 DNA follows: TGTGCCAGCAGCTTAGCGCTTGGGGATTGGGATTCACCCCTCCACTTT. Translation: CASSLALGDWDSPLHF.

A word on this clonotype: One junction end disagrees with the germline gene, perhaps due to a read error. The gene calls are TRBV11-2 and TRBJ1-6; TRBD1 matches at 9 bases. The CDR3 extends over 8 amino acids. CDR1 is SGHAT, CDR2 FQNNGV, per germline. The CDR3 here is CASRTGGF. As DNA, the CDR3 is TGTGCCAGCAGGACAGGGGGCTTT.